This T cell receptor beta chain was recorded in a study of blood T cells in healthy people across ages. The CDR3 contains 16 residues. Trimming stripped 0 bases from V and 1 base from J, with 14 bases between. In germline, CDR1 is DFQATT, CDR2 SNEGSKA (reference sequence). Donors ranged from about 6 to 90 years old and were healthy Caucasians in Russia. The use of a sample-barcoded 5' primer and a J-beta primer mix characterized a second PCR of 7 to 11 cycles. MiXCR, run by TCRdb on the 5' RACE reads, gives a single entry per CDR3 protein. The data contain about 780,000 distinct CDR3 sequences, less than 60% of them singletons.

The chain links TRBV20-1 to TRBJ2-3; D might be TRBD1 (5 bases). The source material was blood. The TCR sequence derives from an elderly man in good health. The chain's CDR3 is CSARDRVGLGTDTQYF. CDR3 in DNA: TGCAGTGCTAGAGATCGGGTGGGGCTAGGCACAGATACGCAGTATTTT.